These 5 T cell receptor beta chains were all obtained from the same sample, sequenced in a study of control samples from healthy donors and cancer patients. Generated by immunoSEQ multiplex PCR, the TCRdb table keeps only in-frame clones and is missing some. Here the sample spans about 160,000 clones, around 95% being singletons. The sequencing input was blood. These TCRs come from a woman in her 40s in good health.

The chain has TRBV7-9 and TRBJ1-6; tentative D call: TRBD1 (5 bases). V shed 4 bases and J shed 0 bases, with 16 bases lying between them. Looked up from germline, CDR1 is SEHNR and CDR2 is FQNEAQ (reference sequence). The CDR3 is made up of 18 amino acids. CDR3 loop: CASSSRGRRSSYNSPLHF. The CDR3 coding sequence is TGTGCCAGCAGCTCCCGGGGACGGAGAAGCTCCTATAATTCACCCCTCCACTTT.

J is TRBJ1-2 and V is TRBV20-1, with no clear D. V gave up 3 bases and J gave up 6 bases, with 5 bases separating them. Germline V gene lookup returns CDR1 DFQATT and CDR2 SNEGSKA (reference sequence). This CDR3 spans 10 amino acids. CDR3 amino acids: CSARGDGYTF. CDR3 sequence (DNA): TGCAGTGCTAGGGGAGATGGCTACACCTTC.

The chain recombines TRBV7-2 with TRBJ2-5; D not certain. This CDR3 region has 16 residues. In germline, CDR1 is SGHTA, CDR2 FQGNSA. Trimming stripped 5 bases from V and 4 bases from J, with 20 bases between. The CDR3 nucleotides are TGTGCCAGCAGCCCCCCTGGGGTCGGCAGCTTAGAGACCCAGTACTTC. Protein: CASSPPGVGSLETQYF.

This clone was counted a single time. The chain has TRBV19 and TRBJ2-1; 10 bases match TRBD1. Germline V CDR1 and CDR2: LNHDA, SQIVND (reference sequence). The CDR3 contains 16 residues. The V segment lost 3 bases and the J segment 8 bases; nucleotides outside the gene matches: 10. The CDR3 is CASSIIPGQGLDEQFF. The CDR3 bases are TGTGCCAGTAGTATTATCCCGGGACAGGGGTTGGATGAGCAGTTCTTC.

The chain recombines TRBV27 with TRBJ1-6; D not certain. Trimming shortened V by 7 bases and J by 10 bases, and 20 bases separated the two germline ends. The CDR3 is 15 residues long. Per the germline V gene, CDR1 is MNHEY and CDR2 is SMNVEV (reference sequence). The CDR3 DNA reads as TGTGCCAGCACTTACTCTGGAGGCGCGAACTCACCCCTCCACTTT. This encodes CASTYSGGANSPLHF.